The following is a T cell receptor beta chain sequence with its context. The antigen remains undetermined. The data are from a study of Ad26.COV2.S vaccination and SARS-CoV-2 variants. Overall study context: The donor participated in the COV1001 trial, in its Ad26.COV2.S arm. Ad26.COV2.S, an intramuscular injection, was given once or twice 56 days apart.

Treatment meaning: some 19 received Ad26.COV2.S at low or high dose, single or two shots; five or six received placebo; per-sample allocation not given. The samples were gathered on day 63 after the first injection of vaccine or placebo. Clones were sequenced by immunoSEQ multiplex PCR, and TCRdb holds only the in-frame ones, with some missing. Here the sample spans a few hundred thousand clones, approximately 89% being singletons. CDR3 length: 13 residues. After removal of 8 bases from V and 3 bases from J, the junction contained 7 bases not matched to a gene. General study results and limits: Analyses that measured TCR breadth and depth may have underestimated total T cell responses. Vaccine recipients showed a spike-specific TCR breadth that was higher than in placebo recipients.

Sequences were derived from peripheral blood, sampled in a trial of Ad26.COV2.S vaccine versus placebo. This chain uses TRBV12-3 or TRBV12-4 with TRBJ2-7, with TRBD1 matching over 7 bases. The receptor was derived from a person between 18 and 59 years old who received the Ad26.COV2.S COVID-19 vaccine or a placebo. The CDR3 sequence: CASGNRGHYEQYF. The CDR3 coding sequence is TGTGCCAGCGGAAACAGGGGACACTACGAGCAGTACTTC.